Below are 31 T cell receptor beta chains sequenced from a single sample in a study of blood T cell repertoires in COVID-19. Assay: immunoSEQ multiplex PCR; the TCRdb copy retains only in-frame clones and omits some. The profile shows 200,000 to 300,000 clones, around 88% of them singletons. The sample was peripheral blood. Source of these receptors: a woman aged 25 to 39 with COVID-19, enrolled during active disease.

This chain links TRBV29-1 with TRBJ2-1; D not resolved. Germline lookup yields CDR1 SQVTM and CDR2 ANQGSEA. CDR3 length equals 12 residues. V was cut by 4 bases and J by 5 bases, with 9 bases left in between. The CDR3 region has the DNA TGCAGCGTTGTGAGCGATCACAATGAGCAGTTCTTC. Residues: CSVVSDHNEQFF.

This clone was seen more than once but under ten times. V is TRBV6-2 or TRBV6-3 and J is TRBJ1-3, with no clear D. Germline CDR1 MNHEY, CDR2 SVGEGT. This CDR3 spans 14 amino acids. The ends were cut back, 5 bases at V and 0 bases at J, with 8 bases in the middle. CDR3 in DNA: TGTGCCAGCAGTCTGGGCTTCTCTGGAAACACCATATATTTT. This encodes CASSLGFSGNTIYF.

The chain is built from TRBV7-2 and TRBJ2-2, with TRBD1 as a possible D gene (5 bases). This CDR3 is built from 16 residues. V dropped 0 bases and J dropped 1 base, with 9 bases sitting between them. The germline V gene has CDR1 SGHTA and CDR2 FQGNSA. The CDR3 spells CASSLAFQGNTGELFF. CDR3 DNA: TGTGCCAGCAGCTTAGCGTTTCAGGGGAACACCGGGGAGCTGTTTTTT.

The chain joins TRBV19 to TRBJ2-1; 8 positions agree with TRBD2. Trimming took 4 bases from V and 4 from J; bases not matched to a gene: 9. The CDR3 totals 16 residues. CDR1 is LNHDA and CDR2 is SQIVND in the germline V gene (reference sequence). As DNA, the CDR3 is TGTGCCAGTAGTAGGCAGCGGGAGCCCTTTTACAATGAGCAGTTCTTC. Its translation: CASSRQREPFYNEQFF.

The chain carries TRBV5-1 and TRBJ2-1, with 13 bases lining up with TRBD2. V shed 3 bases and J 4 bases; nucleotides not matched to a gene: 7. The CDR3 spans 17 residues. The V gene's germline CDR1 is SGHRS and CDR2 YFSETQ. The CDR3 region is CASSYKGLAGSYNEQFF. CDR3 coding DNA: TGCGCCAGCAGCTATAAGGGACTAGCGGGAAGTTACAATGAGCAGTTCTTC.

By sample fraction, this clone is medium-sized. The chain has TRBV28 and TRBJ2-6; TRBD1 might be the D (5 bases). This CDR3 comprises 14 residues. CDR1 is MDHEN and CDR2 is SYDVKM in the germline V gene. Trimming removed 4 bases from V and 2 bases from J, with 6 bases in between. CDR3 sequence reads: CASSSGTGANVLTF. The DNA for the CDR3 is TGTGCCAGCAGTTCAGGGACTGGGGCCAACGTCCTGACTTTC.

The rearrangement joins TRBV2 to TRBJ2-3, with D possibly TRBD1 on 6 matching bases. The CDR3 has 15 residues. Germline V gene data show CDR1 as SNHLY and CDR2 as FYNNEI. The germline V and J ends were trimmed by 4 bases and 2 bases, with 13 bases remaining between them. CDR3 amino acids: CASSAKGEFTDTQYF. In DNA form, the CDR3 reads TGTGCCAGCAGTGCGAAGGGGGAATTCACAGATACGCAGTATTTT.

The rearrangement joins TRBV9 to TRBJ2-7, with 10 bases that match TRBD1. The CDR3 consists of 16 residues. Germline assignment: CDR1 SGDLS and CDR2 YYNGEE. The J segment lost 5 bases and the V segment lost 0 bases, leaving 8 bases of the junction unmatched. CDR3 in amino acids: CASSVGVGTGAHEQYF. CDR3 bases: TGTGCCAGCAGCGTAGGAGTCGGGACAGGGGCCCACGAGCAGTACTTC.

The rearrangement joins TRBV5-6 to TRBJ2-7; TRBD2 is a possible D gene (5 bases). Germline CDR1 reads SGHDT; CDR2 reads YYEEEE. Trimming removed 3 bases from V and 2 bases from J, with 9 bases in between. CDR3 length equals 13 residues. CDR3 DNA sequence: TGTGCCAGCAGCTCCAGGAGGCCCTACGAGCAGTACTTC. As protein: CASSSRRPYEQYF.

As for this clone: This may come from a read error, since a much larger clone is one base off. The sample has other DNA sequences that encode this CDR3 too. The chain uses TRBV9 and TRBJ2-3; 8 bases match TRBD2. CDR1 and CDR2 from the germline V gene are SGDLS and YYNGEE. With 2 bases clipped from V and 1 base from J, the junction kept 0 bases outside the gene matches. This CDR3 region has 14 residues. In DNA form, the CDR3 reads TGTGCCAGCAGCGTTAGCGGGGGCACAGATACGCAGTATTTT. It yields the protein CASSVSGGTDTQYF.

The chain has TRBV6-6 and TRBJ2-1; TRBD1 is a possible D gene (5 bases). This CDR3 comprises 16 residues. The V gene's germline CDR1 is MNHNY and CDR2 SVGAGI (reference sequence). Trimming shortened V by 5 bases and J by 2 bases, and 16 bases separated the two germline ends. CDR3 DNA sequence: TGTGCCAGCAGTCCTATTGTCAGGGTTCCCTACAATGAGCAGTTCTTC. Translating it yields CASSPIVRVPYNEQFF.

The chain is built from TRBV5-1 and TRBJ1-2; 8 bases align to TRBD1. The J segment lost 6 bases and the V segment lost 4 bases, leaving 8 bases of the junction unmatched. Per the germline V gene, CDR1 is SGHRS and CDR2 is YFSETQ. This CDR3 has 14 amino acids. The CDR3 loop is CASSVGQGSDGYTF. The CDR3 DNA is TGCGCCAGCAGCGTCGGACAGGGCTCGGATGGCTACACCTTC.

The J gene is TRBJ1-2, the V gene TRBV29-1, with D tentatively TRBD1 (5 bases). The germline CDR1 and CDR2 sequences are SQVTM and ANQGSEA. This CDR3 is built from 13 residues. Trimming stripped 8 bases from V and 4 bases from J, with 17 bases between. DNA for the CDR3: TGCAGCATCAGACAGCTACTGTCCTATGGCTACACCTTC. This translates into CSIRQLLSYGYTF.

The chain has TRBV7-2 and TRBJ2-3; 11 bases map to TRBD2. The V gene's germline CDR1 is SGHTA and CDR2 FQGNSA. With 4 bases clipped from V and 4 bases from J, the junction kept 10 bases outside the gene matches. This CDR3 region has 17 residues. DNA for the CDR3: TGTGCCAGCAGCTCACAAATACTAGCGGGGGCCCCAGATACGCAGTATTTT. This translates into CASSSQILAGAPDTQYF.

V gene TRBV4-1 combines with J gene TRBJ2-1, with TRBD2 matching over 11 bases. With V trimmed by 1 base and J by 3 bases, 8 bases remained unmatched. The CDR3 runs to 18 residues. CDR1 and CDR2 (germline): MGHRA, YSYEKL. The CDR3 protein is CASSQGPSGRYLYNEQFF. Written as DNA, the CDR3 is TGCGCCAGCAGCCAAGGGCCTAGCGGGAGGTACCTCTACAATGAGCAGTTCTTC.

Only one count was recorded for this clone. The V gene is TRBV7-2, the J gene TRBJ2-1, with 9 bases aligning to TRBD1. In germline, CDR1 is SGHTA, CDR2 FQGNSA. CDR3 length equals 14 residues. After removal of 5 bases from V and 6 bases from J, the junction contained 5 bases not matched to a gene. CDR3 nucleotides: TGTGCCAGCAGCAACCGGGACAGGGCCAATGAGCAGTTCTTC. It is translated as CASSNRDRANEQFF.

The chain combines TRBV7-8 with TRBJ2-1; 8 bases are shared with TRBD1. The CDR3 contains 13 residues. Germline CDR1 reads SGHVS; CDR2 reads FQNEAQ. V lost 5 bases to trimming and J lost 8 bases; unmatched junction nucleotides: 5. CDR3 sequence: CASSTGQGDEQFF. The DNA for the CDR3 is TGTGCCAGCAGCACCGGACAGGGTGATGAGCAGTTCTTC.

The chain combines TRBV4-2 with TRBJ2-2; 9 nucleotides match TRBD1. Germline-derived CDR1 and CDR2 are LGHNA and YNFKEQ. The length of the CDR3 is 17 residues. V lost 1 base and J lost 7; bases outside the gene matches: 10. The CDR3 bases are TGTGCCAGCAGCCAAGCTGGGTCGTGGACAGGGGTCGGGGAGCTGTTTTTT. It codes for CASSQAGSWTGVGELFF.

V is TRBV19 and J is TRBJ1-1; tentatively, D is TRBD1 (6 bases). Germline V CDR1 and CDR2: LNHDA, SQIVND (reference sequence). V lost 7 bases and J 3 bases, leaving 12 bases between the germline ends. CDR3 length: 13 amino acids. The CDR3 sequence is CASIGQYYTEAFF. For the CDR3, the DNA is TGTGCCAGTATTGGACAGTACTACACTGAAGCTTTCTTT.

This clone was found once. The V and J genes are TRBV10-2 and TRBJ2-7; a possible D gene is TRBD1 (5 bases). The CDR3 contains 13 residues. Between the trimmed V and J ends, which lost 3 bases and 0 bases, there was a span of 6 bases. Germline lookup yields CDR1 WSHSY and CDR2 SAAADI. The CDR3 protein is CASSEDSSYEQYV. The CDR3, as DNA: TGCGCCAGCAGTGAAGACAGCTCCTACGAGCAGTACGTC.

Notes on this clone: Other DNA sequences in this sample translate to the same CDR3. This rearrangement joins TRBV7-8 to TRBJ2-7; D is ambiguous. Trimming removed 6 bases at V and 3 bases at J, with 6 bases between. Per germline, CDR1 SGHVS and CDR2 FQNEAQ. The CDR3 runs to 11 residues. The CDR3 sequence is CASSPNYEQYF. For the CDR3, the DNA is TGTGCCAGCAGTCCCAACTACGAGCAGTACTTC. Full variable domain (rest looked up from reference TRBV7-8 and TRBJ2-7): GAGVSQSPRYKVAKRGQDVALRCDPISGHVSLFWYQQALGQGPEFLTYFQNEAQLDKSGLPSDRFFAERPEGSVSTLKIQRTQQEDSAVYLCASSPNYEQYFGPGTRLTVT.

The gene calls are TRBV7-6 and TRBJ2-1; TRBD2 agrees at 11 bases. The CDR3 spans 16 residues. CDR1 and CDR2 (germline): SGHVS, FNYEAQ. The trim removed 3 bases at V and 8 bases at J, leaving 9 bases unmatched. The CDR3 sequence: CASSLRTSGGQDEQFF. The CDR3 DNA sequence: TGTGCCAGCAGCTTGAGAACTAGCGGGGGTCAGGATGAGCAGTTCTTC.

The rearrangement links TRBV5-5 to TRBJ2-6; possible D gene TRBD2, 6 bases. CDR1 and CDR2 from the germline V gene are SGHKS and YYEKEE (reference sequence). Trimming stripped 2 bases from V and 0 bases from J, with 18 bases between. The CDR3 runs 19 residues. CDR3 residues: CASSLGPAGAPSGANVLTF. CDR3 in DNA: TGTGCCAGCAGCTTAGGTCCAGCGGGCGCCCCCTCTGGGGCCAACGTCCTGACTTTC.

The chain has TRBV5-1 and TRBJ2-3; D may be TRBD2 (6 bases). CDR3 length: 14 amino acids. Germline values: CDR1 SGHRS, CDR2 YFSETQ. V was shortened by 5 bases and J by 6 bases, with 16 bases between the two germline ends. The CDR3 sequence: CASRSGLSGDTQYF. The CDR3 nucleotides read TGCGCCAGCAGGTCGGGACTTTCCGGGGATACGCAGTATTTT.

This chain links TRBV7-2 with TRBJ2-1; possibly TRBD2 for D (5 bases). The CDR3 is made up of 14 amino acids. From germline, CDR1 is SGHTA and CDR2 FQGNSA. Trimming removed 4 bases at V and 4 bases at J, with 11 bases between. The CDR3 sequence is CASSSDRGYNEQFF. In DNA, the CDR3 is TGTGCCAGCAGCTCAGACCGGGGTTACAATGAGCAGTTCTTC.

The CDR3 loop reads CASSPRVGTEAFF. The CDR3 nucleotides are TGTGCCAGCAGCCCCAGGGTAGGCACTGAAGCTTTCTTT. The genes are TRBV14 and TRBJ1-1, with D perhaps matching TRBD1 (5 bases). Trimming took 4 bases from V and 4 from J, leaving 10 bases between them. The CDR3 has 13 amino acids. Germline V lookup: CDR1 SGHDN, CDR2 FVKESK.

This chain connects TRBV11-2 to TRBJ2-7; no clear D. Trimming stripped 4 bases from V and 5 bases from J, with 3 bases between. The CDR3 spans 10 residues. The germline CDR1 and CDR2 sequences are SGHAT and FQNNGV. CDR3 region: CASSSNEQYF. The CDR3 nucleotides read TGTGCCAGCAGCTCAAACGAGCAGTACTTC.

V gene TRBV5-4 combines with J gene TRBJ2-2; 11 bases map to TRBD2. Unmatched junction bases numbered 2, after V lost 0 bases and J lost 4 bases. Germline V lookup: CDR1 SGHNT, CDR2 YYREEE (reference sequence). The CDR3 contains 16 residues. This CDR3 reads CASSLDSGRATGELFF. The CDR3 bases are TGTGCCAGCAGCTTGGATAGCGGGAGGGCCACCGGGGAGCTGTTTTTT.

The chain is built from TRBV7-9 and TRBJ1-1; D call uncertain. The CDR3 is made up of 13 amino acids. Germline CDR1 reads SEHNR; CDR2 reads FQNEAQ (reference sequence). V lost 6 bases to trimming and J lost 1 base, with 9 bases between them. Here the CDR3 reads CASRNRQNTEAFF. Written as DNA, the CDR3 is TGTGCCAGCAGAAATCGACAGAACACTGAAGCTTTCTTT.

This rearrangement joins TRBV4-1 to TRBJ1-5; a possible D gene is TRBD1 (6 bases). This CDR3 comprises 14 residues. Trimming left V 4 bases short and J 4 bases short, with 11 bases between. Looked up from germline, CDR1 is MGHRA and CDR2 is YSYEKL. The CDR3 sequence: CASSRIGQNQPQHF. The CDR3, as DNA: TGCGCCAGCAGCCGTATCGGACAGAATCAGCCCCAGCATTTT.

The CDR3 nucleotides read TGCGCCAGCAGCCAAGAGATGGCTCGTGGGGCGGTTGAAAAACTGTTTTTT. Translation: CASSQEMARGAVEKLFF. This chain joins TRBV4-1 and TRBJ1-4; the D gene is possibly TRBD1 (5 bases). Deletions cut 0 bases from V and 7 bases from J, with 18 bases between. In germline, CDR1 is MGHRA, CDR2 YSYEKL. The CDR3 consists of 17 residues.